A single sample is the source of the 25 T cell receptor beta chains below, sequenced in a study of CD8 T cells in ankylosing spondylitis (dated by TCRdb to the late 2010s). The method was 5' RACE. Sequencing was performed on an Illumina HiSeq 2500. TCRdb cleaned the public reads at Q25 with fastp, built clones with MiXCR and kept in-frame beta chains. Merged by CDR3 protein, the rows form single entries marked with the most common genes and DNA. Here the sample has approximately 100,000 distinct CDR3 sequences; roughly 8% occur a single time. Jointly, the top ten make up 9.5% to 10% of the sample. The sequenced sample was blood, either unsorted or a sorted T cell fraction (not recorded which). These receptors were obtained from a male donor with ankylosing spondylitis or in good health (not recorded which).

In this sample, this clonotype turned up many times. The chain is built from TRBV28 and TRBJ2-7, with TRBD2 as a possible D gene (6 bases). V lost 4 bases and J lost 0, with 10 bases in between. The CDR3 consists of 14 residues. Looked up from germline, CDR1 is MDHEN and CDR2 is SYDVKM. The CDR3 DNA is TGTGCCAGCAGTTATCGGGGGATCTCCTACGAGCAGTACTTC. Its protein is CASSYRGISYEQYF.

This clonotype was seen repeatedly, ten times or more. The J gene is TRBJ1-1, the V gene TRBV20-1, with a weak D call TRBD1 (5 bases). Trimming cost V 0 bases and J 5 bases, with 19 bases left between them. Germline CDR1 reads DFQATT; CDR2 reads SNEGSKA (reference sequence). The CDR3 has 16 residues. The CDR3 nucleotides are TGCAGTGCTAGAGATCACGTACGAACAGGCGGGACTGAAGCTTTCTTT. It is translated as CSARDHVRTGGTEAFF.

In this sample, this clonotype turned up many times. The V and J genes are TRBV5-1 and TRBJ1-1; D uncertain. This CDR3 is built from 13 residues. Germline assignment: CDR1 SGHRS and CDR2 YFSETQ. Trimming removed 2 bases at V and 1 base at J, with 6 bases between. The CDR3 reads CASSFIQNTEAFF. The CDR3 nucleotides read TGCGCCAGCAGCTTCATACAGAACACTGAAGCTTTCTTT.

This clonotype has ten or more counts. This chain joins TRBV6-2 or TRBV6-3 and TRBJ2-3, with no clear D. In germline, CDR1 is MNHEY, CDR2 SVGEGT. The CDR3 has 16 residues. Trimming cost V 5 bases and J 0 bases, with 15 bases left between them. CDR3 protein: CASSAAPWVSTDTQYF. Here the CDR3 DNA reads TGTGCCAGCAGTGCCGCTCCGTGGGTTAGCACAGATACGCAGTATTTT.

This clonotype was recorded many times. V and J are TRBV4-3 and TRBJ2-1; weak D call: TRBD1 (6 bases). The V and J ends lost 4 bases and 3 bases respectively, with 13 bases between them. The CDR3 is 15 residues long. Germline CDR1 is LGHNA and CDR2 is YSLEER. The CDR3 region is CASSPTGSLYNEQFF. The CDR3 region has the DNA TGCGCCAGCAGCCCCACAGGGTCCCTCTACAATGAGCAGTTCTTC.

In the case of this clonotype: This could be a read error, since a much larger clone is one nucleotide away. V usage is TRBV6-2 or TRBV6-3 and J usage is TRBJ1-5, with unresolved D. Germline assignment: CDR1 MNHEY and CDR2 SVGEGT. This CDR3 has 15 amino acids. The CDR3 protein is CASSEQAFSNRPQHF. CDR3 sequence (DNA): TGTGCCAGCAGTGAGCAGGCATTTAGCAATCGGCCCCAGCATTTT.

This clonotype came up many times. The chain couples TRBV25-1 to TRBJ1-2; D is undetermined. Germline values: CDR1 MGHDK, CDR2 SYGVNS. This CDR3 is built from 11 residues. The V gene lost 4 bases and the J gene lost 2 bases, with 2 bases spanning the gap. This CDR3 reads CASSGNYGYTF. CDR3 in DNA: TGTGCCAGCAGTGGAAACTATGGCTACACCTTC.

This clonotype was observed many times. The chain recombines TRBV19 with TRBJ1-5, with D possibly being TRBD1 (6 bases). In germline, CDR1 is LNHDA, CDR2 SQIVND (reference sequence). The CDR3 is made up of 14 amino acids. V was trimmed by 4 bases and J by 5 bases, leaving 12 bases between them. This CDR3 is CASSRGPGDQPQHF. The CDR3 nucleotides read TGTGCCAGTAGTAGGGGGCCGGGTGATCAGCCCCAGCATTTT.

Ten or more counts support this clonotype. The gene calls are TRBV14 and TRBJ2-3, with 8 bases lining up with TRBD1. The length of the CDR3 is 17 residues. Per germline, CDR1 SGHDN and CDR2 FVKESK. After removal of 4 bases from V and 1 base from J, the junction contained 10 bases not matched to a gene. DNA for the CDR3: TGTGCCAGCAGCCGAATTGGGAAGACAGGGGGCACAGATACGCAGTATTTT. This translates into CASSRIGKTGGTDTQYF.

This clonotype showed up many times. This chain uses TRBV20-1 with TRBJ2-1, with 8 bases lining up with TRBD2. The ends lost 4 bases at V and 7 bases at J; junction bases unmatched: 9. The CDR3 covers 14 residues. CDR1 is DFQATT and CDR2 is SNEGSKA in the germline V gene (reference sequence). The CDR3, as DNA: TGCAGTGCTATATTAGCGGGAATCGGTAATGAGCAGTTCTTC. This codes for CSAILAGIGNEQFF.

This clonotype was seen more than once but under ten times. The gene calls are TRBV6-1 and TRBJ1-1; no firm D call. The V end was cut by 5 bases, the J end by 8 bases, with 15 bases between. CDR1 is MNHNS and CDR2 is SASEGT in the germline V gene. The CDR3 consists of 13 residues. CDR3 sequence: CASSRGWTEEAFF. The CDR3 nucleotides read TGTGCCAGCAGTCGAGGATGGACCGAAGAAGCTTTCTTT.

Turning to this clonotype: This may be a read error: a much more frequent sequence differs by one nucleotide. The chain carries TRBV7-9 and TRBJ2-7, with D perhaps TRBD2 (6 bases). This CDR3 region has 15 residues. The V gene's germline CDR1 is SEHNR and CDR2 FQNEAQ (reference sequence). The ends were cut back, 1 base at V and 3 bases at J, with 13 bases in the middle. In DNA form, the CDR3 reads TGTGCCAGCAGCTTAGAGGGAGGACTTCTCTACGAGCAGTACTTC. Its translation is CASSLEGGLLYEQYF.

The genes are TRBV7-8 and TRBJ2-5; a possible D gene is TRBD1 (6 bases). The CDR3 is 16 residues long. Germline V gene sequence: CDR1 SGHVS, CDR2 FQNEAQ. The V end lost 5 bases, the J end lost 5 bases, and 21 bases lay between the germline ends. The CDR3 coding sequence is TGTGCCAGCAGCCCACCTGCAGGCCCAAGGGGGGAGACCCAGTACTTC. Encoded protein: CASSPPAGPRGETQYF.

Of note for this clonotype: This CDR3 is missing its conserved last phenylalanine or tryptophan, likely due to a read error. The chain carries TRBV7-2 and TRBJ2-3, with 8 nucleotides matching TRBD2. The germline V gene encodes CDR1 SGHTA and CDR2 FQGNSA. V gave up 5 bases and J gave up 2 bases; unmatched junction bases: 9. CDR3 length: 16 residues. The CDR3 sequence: CASSRRLGGATDTQYY. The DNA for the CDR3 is TGTGCCAGCAGCCGGCGTCTCGGGGGGGCCACAGATACGCAGTATTAT.

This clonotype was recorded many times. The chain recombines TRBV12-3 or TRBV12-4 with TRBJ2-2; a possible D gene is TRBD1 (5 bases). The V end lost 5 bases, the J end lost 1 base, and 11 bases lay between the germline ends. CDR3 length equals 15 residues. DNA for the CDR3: TGTGCCAGCAGTCGCCTGGGGCTGAACACCGGGGAGCTGTTTTTT. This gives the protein CASSRLGLNTGELFF.

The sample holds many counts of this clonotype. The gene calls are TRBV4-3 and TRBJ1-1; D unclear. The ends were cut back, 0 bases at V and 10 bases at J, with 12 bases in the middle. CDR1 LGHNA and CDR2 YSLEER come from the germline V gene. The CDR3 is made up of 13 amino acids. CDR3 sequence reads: CASSQDMGSGAFF. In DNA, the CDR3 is TGCGCCAGCAGCCAAGATATGGGTTCCGGAGCTTTCTTT.

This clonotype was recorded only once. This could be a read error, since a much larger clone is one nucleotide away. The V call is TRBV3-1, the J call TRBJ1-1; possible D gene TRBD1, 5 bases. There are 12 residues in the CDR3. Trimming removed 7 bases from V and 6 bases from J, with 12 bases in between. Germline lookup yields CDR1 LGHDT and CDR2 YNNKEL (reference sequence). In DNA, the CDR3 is TGTGCCAGCATCCGCTCAGGGCCTGAAGCTTTCTTT. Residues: CASIRSGPEAFF.

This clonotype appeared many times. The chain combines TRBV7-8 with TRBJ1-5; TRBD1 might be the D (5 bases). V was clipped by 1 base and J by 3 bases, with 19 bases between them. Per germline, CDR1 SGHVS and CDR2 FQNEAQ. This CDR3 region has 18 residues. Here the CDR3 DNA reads TGTGCCAGCAGCTTAGACGGTTTAGACAGAGGAACCAATCAGCCCCAGCATTTT. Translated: CASSLDGLDRGTNQPQHF.

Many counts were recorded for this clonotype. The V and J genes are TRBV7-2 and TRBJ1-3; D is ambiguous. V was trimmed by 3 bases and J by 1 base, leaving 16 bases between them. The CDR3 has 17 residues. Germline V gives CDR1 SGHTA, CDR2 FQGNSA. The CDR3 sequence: CASSFVGSFGSGNTIYF. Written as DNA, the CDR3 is TGTGCCAGCAGCTTCGTGGGCAGCTTTGGGTCTGGAAACACCATATATTTT.

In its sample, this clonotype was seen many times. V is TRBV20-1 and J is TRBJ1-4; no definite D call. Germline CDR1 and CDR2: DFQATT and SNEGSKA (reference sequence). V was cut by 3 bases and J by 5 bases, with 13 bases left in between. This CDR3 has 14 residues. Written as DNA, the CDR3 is TGCAGTGCTAGTTATGGCGGACCCAATGAAAAACTGTTTTTT. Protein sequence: CSASYGGPNEKLFF.

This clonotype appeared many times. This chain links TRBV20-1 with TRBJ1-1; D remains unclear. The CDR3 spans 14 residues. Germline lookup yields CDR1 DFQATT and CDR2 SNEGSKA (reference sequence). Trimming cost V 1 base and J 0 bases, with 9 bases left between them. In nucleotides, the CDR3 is TGCAGTGCTAGAGTAGCGGGCGTGAACACTGAAGCTTTCTTT. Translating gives CSARVAGVNTEAFF.

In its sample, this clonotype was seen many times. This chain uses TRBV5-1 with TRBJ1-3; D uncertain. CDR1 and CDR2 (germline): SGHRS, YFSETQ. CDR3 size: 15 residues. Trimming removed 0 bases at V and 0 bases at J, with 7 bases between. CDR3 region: CASSLGGHSGNTIYF. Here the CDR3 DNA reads TGCGCCAGCAGCTTGGGAGGCCACTCTGGAAACACCATATATTTT.

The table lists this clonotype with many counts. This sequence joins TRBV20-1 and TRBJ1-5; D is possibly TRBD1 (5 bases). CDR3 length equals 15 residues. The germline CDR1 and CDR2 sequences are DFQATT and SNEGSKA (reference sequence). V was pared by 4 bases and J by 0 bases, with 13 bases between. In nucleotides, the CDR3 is TGCAGTGCTATACAGGAGCTTTATAGCAATCAGCCCCAGCATTTT. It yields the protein CSAIQELYSNQPQHF.

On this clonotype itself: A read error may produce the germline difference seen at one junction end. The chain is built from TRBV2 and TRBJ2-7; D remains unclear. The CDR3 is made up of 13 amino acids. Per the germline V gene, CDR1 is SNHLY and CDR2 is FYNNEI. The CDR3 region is CASRQASSYEQCF. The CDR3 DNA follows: TGTGCCAGCAGGCAGGCAAGCTCCTACGAGCAGTGCTTC.

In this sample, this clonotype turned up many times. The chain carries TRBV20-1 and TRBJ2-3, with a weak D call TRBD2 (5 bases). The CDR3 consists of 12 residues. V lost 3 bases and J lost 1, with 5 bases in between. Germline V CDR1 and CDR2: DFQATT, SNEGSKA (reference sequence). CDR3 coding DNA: TGCAGTGCTAGCGGGGGCACAGATACGCAGTATTTT. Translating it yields CSASGGTDTQYF.